This TCR beta chain was captured in a study of blood T cell repertoires in COVID-19. Study background: Sites across the United States, Italy and Spain contributed samples from acute and convalescent COVID-19. T cells, B-cell-depleted T cells, or PBMCs provided the cDNA or gDNA that served as material.

Germline V gene lookup returns CDR1 SNHLY and CDR2 FYNNEI. This CDR3 is built from 18 residues. V dropped 0 bases and J dropped 3; count of bases not matched to a gene: 8. In the original analysis: Estimates of nucleated cell counts were drawn from the amplification of reference gene primers. The table came from immunoSEQ multiplex PCR; TCRdb's copy has only in-frame clones and leaves some out. V, J and clone size reflect that table, while D and trimming were determined from the DNA. The sample records some 49,000 clones, around nine tenths being singletons. The TCR comes from a man aged 65 to 79 with active COVID-19. What was sequenced was peripheral blood. This chain connects TRBV2 to TRBJ2-1; 10 bases fit TRBD1. CDR3 sequence: CASSEAGQGIPFYNEQFF. In DNA, the CDR3 is TGTGCCAGCAGTGAAGCGGGACAGGGGATTCCCTTCTACAATGAGCAGTTCTTC.